This T cell receptor beta chain was retrieved from a study of neoadjuvant anti-PD-1 for oral cavity cancer. Study-level background: Patients without progression received a fourth nivolumab dose around day 43, then surgical resection on days 50-56.

Clones were read by immunoSEQ multiplex PCR, and TCRdb kept only the in-frame ones, dropping some. Among 55,000 to 80,000 clones, roughly 90% were seen once, and the ten largest hold around 2.6%. The CDR3 has 16 amino acids. Germline V CDR1 and CDR2: SGDLS, YYNGEE. V lost 0 bases and J 4 bases, leaving 15 bases between the germline ends. Study results and limitations: Each response group had just a few patients in TCR analyses.

This sample's time point: after neoadjuvant nivolumab, at surgical resection. No culture or expansion preceded analysis of these blood cells. Turning to this clone: The antigen remains unidentified.

The chain links TRBV9 to TRBJ2-3, with D perhaps matching TRBD2 (7 bases). The sample in question was PBMCs, obtained after nivolumab (anti-PD-1) treatment. The sequence was collected from a person aged 40 to 85 with oral cavity squamous cell carcinoma. The CDR3 reads CASSVERGQGPDTQYF. The CDR3 nucleotides are TGTGCCAGCAGCGTAGAGCGGGGACAAGGCCCAGATACGCAGTATTTT.